This TCR beta chain appears in the sequencing data of a study of T-cell memory formation after mild COVID-19. Study summary: TCR clusters were mostly donor specific. Study-level results: Clones shrinking from day 15 to 85 showed even CD4/CD8 mixes; later expanders tilted CD4+. Shrinking CD4+ clones resided mostly in CM and EM, and CD8+ ones in EMRA. Confirmation of SARS-CoV-2 specificity was lacking for second-wave clones peaking day 37.

This clonotype was counted at least ten times. Its antigen is unknown. The ends were cut back, 5 bases at V and 1 base at J, with 28 bases in the middle. This CDR3 is 19 amino acids long. CDR1 is DFQATT and CDR2 is SNEGSKA in the germline V gene (reference sequence). TCRdb re-analysed the 5' RACE reads in MiXCR, keeping a single row per CDR3 protein. This table holds over 6,500 distinct CDR3 sequences, roughly 31% found once. This receptor was taken from an adult woman who had mild COVID-19 (a few samples of this study predate the infection). Cell type and time point are not known. The chain carries TRBV20-1 and TRBJ2-3, with D possibly being TRBD2 (6 bases). Material: PBMCs or a T cell subset sorted from them (not recorded which). This CDR3 reads CSAPGGSGPERGGTDTQYF. In nucleotides, the CDR3 is TGCAGTGCTCCTGGGGGGAGCGGGCCCGAACGTGGGGGCACAGATACGCAGTATTTT.